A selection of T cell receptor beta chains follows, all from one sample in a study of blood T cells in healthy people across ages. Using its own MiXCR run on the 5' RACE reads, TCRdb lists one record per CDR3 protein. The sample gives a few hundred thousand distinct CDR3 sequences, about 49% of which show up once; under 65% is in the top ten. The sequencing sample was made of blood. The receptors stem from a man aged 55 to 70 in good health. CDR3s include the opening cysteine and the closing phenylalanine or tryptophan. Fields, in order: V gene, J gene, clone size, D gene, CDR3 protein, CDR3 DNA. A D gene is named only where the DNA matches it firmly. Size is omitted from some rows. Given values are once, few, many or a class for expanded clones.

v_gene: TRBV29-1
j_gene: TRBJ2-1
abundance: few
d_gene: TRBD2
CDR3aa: CSVGSSGGVYNEQFF
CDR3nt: TGCAGCGTTGGTAGTAGCGGGGGGGTATACAATGAGCAGTTCTTC

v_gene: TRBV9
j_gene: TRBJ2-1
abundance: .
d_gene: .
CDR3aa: CASSVAPNYNEQFF
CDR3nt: TGTGCCAGCAGCGTAGCTCCGAATTACAATGAGCAGTTCTTC

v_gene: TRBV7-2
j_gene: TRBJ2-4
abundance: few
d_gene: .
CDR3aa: CASSFSGSGKNIQYF
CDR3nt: TGTGCCAGCAGCTTCTCCGGGAGCGGCAAAAACATTCAGTACTTC

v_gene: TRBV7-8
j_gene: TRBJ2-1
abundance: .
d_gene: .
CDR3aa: CASSRLGGGLYNEQFF
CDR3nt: TGTGCCAGCAGCCGGCTAGGGGGGGGTCTCTACAATGAGCAGTTCTTC

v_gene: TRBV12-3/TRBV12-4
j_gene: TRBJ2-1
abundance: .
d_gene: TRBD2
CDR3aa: CASSSPGGAVYEQFF
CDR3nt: TGTGCCAGCAGTTCCCCGGGGGGGGCCGTTTATGAGCAGTTCTTC

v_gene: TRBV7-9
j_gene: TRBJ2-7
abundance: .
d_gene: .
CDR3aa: CASSAWGAYEQYF
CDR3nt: TGTGCCAGCAGCGCCTGGGGAGCCTACGAGCAGTACTTC

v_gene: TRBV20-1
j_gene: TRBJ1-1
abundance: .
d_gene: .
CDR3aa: CSARSYVEAFF
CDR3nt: TGCAGTGCTAGAAGTTATGTTGAAGCTTTCTTT

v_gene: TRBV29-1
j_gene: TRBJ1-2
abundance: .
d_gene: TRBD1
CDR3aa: CSVKSGTGVKSGYTF
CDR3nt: TGCAGCGTTAAAAGTGGGACAGGGGTCAAAAGTGGCTACACCTTC

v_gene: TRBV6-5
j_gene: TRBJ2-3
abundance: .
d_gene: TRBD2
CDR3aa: CASSYSRRLAGGATDTQYF
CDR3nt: TGTGCCAGCAGTTACTCGAGGAGACTAGCGGGGGGTGCCACAGATACGCAGTATTTT

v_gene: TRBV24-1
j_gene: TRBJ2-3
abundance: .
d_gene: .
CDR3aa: CATSDGTRTDTQYF
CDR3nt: TGTGCCACCAGTGACGGGACTCGAACAGATACGCAGTATTTT

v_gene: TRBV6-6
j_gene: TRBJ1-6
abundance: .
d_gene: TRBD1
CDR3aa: CASSYEGANSPLHF
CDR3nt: TGTGCCAGCAGTTACGAGGGGGCGAATTCACCCCTCCACTTT

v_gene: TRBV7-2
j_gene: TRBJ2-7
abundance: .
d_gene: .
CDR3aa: CASSTWTGYEQYF
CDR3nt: TGTGCCAGCAGTACTTGGACTGGGTACGAGCAGTACTTC

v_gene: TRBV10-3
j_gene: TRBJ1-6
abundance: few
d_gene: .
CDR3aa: CAISDAQGVNSPLHF
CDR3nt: TGTGCCATCAGTGACGCGCAGGGAGTAAACTCACCCCTCCACTTT

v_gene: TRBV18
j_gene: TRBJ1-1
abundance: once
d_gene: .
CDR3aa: CASSLPGALNTEAFF
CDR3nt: TGTGCCAGCTCTCTTCCGGGGGCCCTAAACACTGAAGCTTTCTTT

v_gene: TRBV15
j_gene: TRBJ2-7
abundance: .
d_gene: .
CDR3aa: CATQQPEQYF
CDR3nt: TGTGCCACCCAACAGCCCGAGCAGTACTTC

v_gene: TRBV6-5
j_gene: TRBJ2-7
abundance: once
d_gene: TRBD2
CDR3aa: CASSYGGRPSYEQYF
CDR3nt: TGTGCCAGCAGTTACGGCGGGAGACCTTCCTACGAGCAGTACTTC

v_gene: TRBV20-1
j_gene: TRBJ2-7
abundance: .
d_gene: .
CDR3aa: CSARVLAGRYEQYF
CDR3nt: TGCAGTGCTAGAGTGCTGGCGGGAAGGTACGAGCAGTACTTC

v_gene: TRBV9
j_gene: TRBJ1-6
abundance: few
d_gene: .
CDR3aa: CASSVGDGPADSPLHF
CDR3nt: TGTGCCAGCAGCGTAGGGGACGGACCGGCGGATTCACCCCTCCACTTT

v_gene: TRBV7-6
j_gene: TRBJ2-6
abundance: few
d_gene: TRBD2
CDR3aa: CASSSLGGVGGANVLTF
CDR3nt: TGTGCCAGCAGCTCCTTGGGAGGGGTAGGGGGGGCCAACGTCCTGACTTTC

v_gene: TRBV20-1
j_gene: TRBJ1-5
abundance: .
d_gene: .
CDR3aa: CSARGAENSNQPQHF
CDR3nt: TGCAGTGCTAGAGGTGCGGAGAATAGCAATCAGCCCCAGCATTTT

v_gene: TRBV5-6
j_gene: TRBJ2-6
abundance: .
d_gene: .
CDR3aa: CAGNQQGPSGATVLTF
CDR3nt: TGTGCCGGCAACCAGCAAGGTCCCTCTGGGGCCACCGTCCTGACTTTC

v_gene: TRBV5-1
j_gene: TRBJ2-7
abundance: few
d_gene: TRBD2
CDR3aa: CASSPGQVTSGEQYF
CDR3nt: TGCGCCAGCAGCCCGGGACAGGTGACTAGCGGGGAGCAGTACTTC

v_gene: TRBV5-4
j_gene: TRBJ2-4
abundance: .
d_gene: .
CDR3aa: CASSVGRDPNIQYF
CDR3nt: TGTGCCAGCAGCGTGGGCAGGGACCCAAACATTCAGTACTTC

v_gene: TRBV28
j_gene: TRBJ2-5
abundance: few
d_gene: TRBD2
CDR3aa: CASSRLAGGPQETQYF
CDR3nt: TGTGCCAGCAGTCGCCTAGCGGGAGGGCCTCAGGAGACCCAGTACTTC

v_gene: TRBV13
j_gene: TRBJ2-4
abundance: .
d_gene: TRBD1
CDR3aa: CASSWGQAKNIQYF
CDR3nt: TGTGCCAGCAGCTGGGGACAGGCCAAAAACATTCAGTACTTC

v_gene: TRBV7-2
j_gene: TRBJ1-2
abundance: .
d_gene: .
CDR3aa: CASSILVSQGYGYTF
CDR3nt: TGTGCCAGCAGCATACTCGTCAGTCAGGGGTATGGCTACACCTTC

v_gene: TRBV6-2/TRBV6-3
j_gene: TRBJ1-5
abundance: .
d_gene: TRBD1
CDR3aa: CASSSAGTGDQPQHF
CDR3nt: TGTGCCAGCAGTTCCGCCGGGACAGGGGATCAGCCCCAGCATTTT

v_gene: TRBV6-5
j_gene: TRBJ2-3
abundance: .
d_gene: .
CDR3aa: CASSTGVADTQYF
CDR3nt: TGTGCCAGCAGTACCGGAGTGGCAGATACGCAGTATTTT

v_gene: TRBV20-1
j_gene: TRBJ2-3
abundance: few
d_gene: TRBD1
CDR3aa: CSAAPRQGAKDTQYF
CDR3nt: TGCAGTGCCGCGCCACGACAGGGGGCGAAAGATACGCAGTATTTT

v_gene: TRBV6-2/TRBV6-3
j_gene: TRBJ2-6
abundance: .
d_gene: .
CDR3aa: CASSPGTFSGANVLTF
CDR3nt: TGTGCCAGCAGTCCCGGGACCTTCTCTGGGGCCAACGTCCTGACTTTC

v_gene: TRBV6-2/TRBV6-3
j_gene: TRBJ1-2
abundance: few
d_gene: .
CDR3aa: CATIARTGSVGLNYGYTF
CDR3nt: TGTGCCACCATCGCAAGGACGGGTTCGGTTGGTTTAAACTATGGCTACACCTTC

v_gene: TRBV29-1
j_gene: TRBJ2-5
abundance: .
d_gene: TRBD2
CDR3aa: CSLGLAGTETQYF
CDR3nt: TGCAGCTTGGGACTAGCGGGAACGGAGACCCAGTACTTC

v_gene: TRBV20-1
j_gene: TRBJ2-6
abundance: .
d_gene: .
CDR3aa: CSARGDSGANVLTF
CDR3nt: TGCAGTGCTAGGGGCGACTCTGGGGCCAACGTCCTGACTTTC

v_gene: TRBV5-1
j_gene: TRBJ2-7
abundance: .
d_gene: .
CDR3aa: CASTPSGAHASSSYEQYF
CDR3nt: TGCGCCAGCACCCCGTCAGGGGCCCACGCATCGAGCTCCTACGAGCAGTACTTC

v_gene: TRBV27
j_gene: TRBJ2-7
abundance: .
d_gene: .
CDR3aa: CASSLRGHYEQYF
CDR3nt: TGTGCCAGCAGTTTACGGGGTCACTACGAGCAGTACTTC

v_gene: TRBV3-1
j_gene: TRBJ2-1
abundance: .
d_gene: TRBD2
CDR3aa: CASLGPGLAEYNEQFF
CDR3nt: TGTGCCAGCCTCGGACCGGGACTAGCGGAATACAATGAGCAGTTCTTC